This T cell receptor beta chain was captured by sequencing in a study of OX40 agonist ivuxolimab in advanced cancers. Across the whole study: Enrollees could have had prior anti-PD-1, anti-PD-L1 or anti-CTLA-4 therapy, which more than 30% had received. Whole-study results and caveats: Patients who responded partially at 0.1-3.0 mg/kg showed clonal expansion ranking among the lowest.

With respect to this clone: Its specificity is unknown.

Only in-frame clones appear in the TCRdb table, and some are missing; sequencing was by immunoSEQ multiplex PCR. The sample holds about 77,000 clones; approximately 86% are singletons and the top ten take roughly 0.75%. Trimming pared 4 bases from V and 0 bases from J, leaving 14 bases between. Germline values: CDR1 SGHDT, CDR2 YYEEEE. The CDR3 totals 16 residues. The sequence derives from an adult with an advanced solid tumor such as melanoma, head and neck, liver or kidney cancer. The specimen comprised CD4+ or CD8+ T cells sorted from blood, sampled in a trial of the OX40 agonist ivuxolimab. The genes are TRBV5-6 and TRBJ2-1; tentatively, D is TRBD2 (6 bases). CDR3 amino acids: CASSPLAGSSYNEQFF. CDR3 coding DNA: TGTGCCAGCAGCCCCCTGGCGGGAAGCTCCTACAATGAGCAGTTCTTC.